The 26 T cell receptor beta chains given below trace back to one sample, sequenced in a study of T cell responses to AZD1222 COVID-19 vaccine. Clones were read by immunoSEQ multiplex PCR, and TCRdb kept only the in-frame ones, dropping some. Of 100,000 to 150,000 clones listed, roughly 93% were seen once; the top ten hold around 0.98%. The input for sequencing was peripheral blood, taken 28 days after the second AZD1222 dose. These receptors were taken from an adult who received the AZD1222 COVID-19 vaccine.

The chain joins TRBV3-1 (or the pseudogene TRBV3-2) to TRBJ1-5; a possible D gene is TRBD1 (5 bases). Germline-derived CDR1 and CDR2 are LGHDT and YNNKEL (reference sequence). This CDR3 region has 14 residues. Trimming removed 0 bases at V and 7 bases at J, with 10 bases between. The CDR3 loop reads CASSQEAGSQPQHF. As DNA, the CDR3 is TGTGCCAGCAGCCAAGAAGCAGGGAGCCAGCCCCAGCATTTT.

The V gene is TRBV28, the J gene TRBJ1-3; D call uncertain. There are 17 residues in the CDR3. Germline CDR1 reads MDHEN; CDR2 reads SYDVKM. The ends were cut back, 5 bases at V and 0 bases at J, with 17 bases in the middle. The CDR3 bases are TGTGCCAGCAGTCCCCTTCGAGGACTTCCCTCTGGAAACACCATATATTTT. Translating gives CASSPLRGLPSGNTIYF.

The rearrangement joins TRBV4-1 to TRBJ2-5; D not certain. CDR3 length: 14 residues. The V gene lost 1 base and the J gene lost 4 bases, with 10 bases spanning the gap. Germline V gives CDR1 MGHRA, CDR2 YSYEKL. The CDR3 DNA sequence: TGCGCCAGCAGCCAAGTGGCAGGTACAGAGACCCAGTACTTC. It yields the protein CASSQVAGTETQYF.

The chain has TRBV25-1 and TRBJ1-5; perhaps TRBD1 as D (5 bases). The CDR3 is 14 residues long. Trimming left V 2 bases short and J 4 bases short, with 9 bases between. Germline CDR1 MGHDK, CDR2 SYGVNS. The CDR3 loop is CASSEPGGNQPQHF. The CDR3, as DNA: TGTGCCAGCAGTGAACCCGGGGGGAATCAGCCCCAGCATTTT.

V is TRBV10-3 and J is TRBJ1-5, with 8 bases fitting TRBD1. With 4 bases clipped from V and 2 bases from J, the junction kept 13 bases outside the gene matches. Germline CDR1 and CDR2: ENHRY and SYGVKD. This CDR3 has 18 amino acids. The CDR3, as DNA: TGTGCCATCAGTGGGCCTCCACTACCGGGACAGGGCAATCAGCCCCAGCATTTT. Protein: CAISGPPLPGQGNQPQHF.

The chain couples TRBV4-1 to TRBJ1-2, with a possible D match to TRBD1 (6 bases). Trimming took off 2 bases at V and 2 bases at J, with 18 bases between the two ends. Per germline, CDR1 MGHRA and CDR2 YSYEKL. CDR3 length equals 17 residues. CDR3 bases: TGCGCCAGCAGCCAACCGGTCGCCGGGGGCAGAAACTATGGCTACACCTTC. It translates to CASSQPVAGGRNYGYTF.

The V call is TRBV2, the J call TRBJ1-2, with D possibly being TRBD1 (5 bases). CDR1 is SNHLY, CDR2 FYNNEI, per germline. The CDR3 runs to 16 residues. The V end lost 1 base, the J end lost 0 bases, and 12 bases lay between the germline ends. The CDR3 reads CASSEDRTRANYGYTF. As DNA, the CDR3 is TGTGCCAGCAGTGAAGACAGGACTAGAGCTAACTATGGCTACACCTTC.

A single count supports this clone. This sequence joins TRBV29-1 and TRBJ1-3; D uncertain. V was cut by 8 bases and J by 1 base, with 12 bases left in between. The CDR3 is made up of 13 amino acids. CDR1 SQVTM and CDR2 ANQGSEA come from the germline V gene. The CDR3 protein is CSTEALSGNTIYF. DNA of the CDR3: TGCAGCACCGAGGCCCTTTCTGGAAACACCATATATTTT.

The J gene is TRBJ1-2, the V gene TRBV10-3, with a weak D call TRBD1 (6 bases). The germline gives CDR1 ENHRY, CDR2 SYGVKD. This CDR3 has 13 amino acids. V shed 6 bases and J shed 5 bases, with 13 bases lying between them. The CDR3 bases are TGTGCCATCAGGAGGGGGGAAGGGTATGGCTACACCTTC. Protein: CAIRRGEGYGYTF.

This clone was seen a single time. The chain joins TRBV19 to TRBJ2-3; D might be TRBD1 or TRBD2, each matching 5 bases. The CDR3 loop spans 15 amino acids. The V end was cut by 0 bases, the J end by 8 bases, with 15 bases between. Looked up from germline, CDR1 is LNHDA and CDR2 is SQIVND (reference sequence). This CDR3 reads CASSIDGTLLGTQYF. CDR3 nucleotide sequence: TGTGCCAGTAGTATAGATGGGACCCTACTGGGTACGCAGTATTTT.

This clone has a single count. V is TRBV9 and J is TRBJ1-6; maybe TRBD1 (6 bases). The CDR3 is 15 amino acids. V was cut by 3 bases and J by 8 bases, with 15 bases left in between. Germline V gene lookup returns CDR1 SGDLS and CDR2 YYNGEE. CDR3 sequence reads: CASSARGGRDSPLHF. The DNA for the CDR3 is TGTGCCAGCAGCGCGAGGGGGGGCCGGGATTCACCCCTCCACTTT.

The chain joins TRBV7-9 to TRBJ1-1, with D possibly being TRBD1 (5 bases). Germline V lookup: CDR1 SEHNR, CDR2 FQNEAQ (reference sequence). CDR3 length: 15 residues. Between the trimmed V and J ends, which lost 8 bases and 1 base, there was a span of 17 bases. CDR3 sequence: CASRADQGRNTEAFF. For the CDR3, the DNA is TGTGCCAGCCGCGCGGACCAGGGCAGGAACACTGAAGCTTTCTTT.

The gene calls are TRBV13 and TRBJ1-2, with TRBD1 matching 7 bases. Germline V gene data show CDR1 as PRHDT and CDR2 as FYEKMQ (reference sequence). Unmatched junction bases numbered 8, after V lost 4 bases and J lost 3 bases. The CDR3 runs to 15 residues. The CDR3 loop reads CASSSWEGGYYGYTF. The DNA of the CDR3 is TGTGCCAGCAGCTCCTGGGAAGGGGGCTACTATGGCTACACCTTC.

The gene calls are TRBV30 and TRBJ2-1, with unresolved D. The germline V and J ends were trimmed by 2 bases and 4 bases, with 6 bases remaining between them. From germline, CDR1 is GTSNPN and CDR2 SVGIG (reference sequence). The CDR3 length is 12 residues. CDR3 loop: CAWSTLYNEQFF. CDR3 in DNA: TGTGCCTGGAGTACCCTTTACAATGAGCAGTTCTTC.

The chain joins TRBV18 to TRBJ2-1, with a weak D call TRBD2 (5 bases). The V gene lost 6 bases and the J gene lost 9 bases, with 12 bases spanning the gap. The CDR3 totals 12 residues. The germline V gene encodes CDR1 KGHSH and CDR2 LQKENI. The DNA for the CDR3 is TGTGCCAGCTCCCTCGTCCGGGGTGAGCAGTTCTTC. Amino acids: CASSLVRGEQFF.

V gene TRBV28 combines with J gene TRBJ1-2; D gene unclear. CDR1 is MDHEN, CDR2 SYDVKM, per germline. The length of the CDR3 is 13 residues. Trimming stripped 6 bases from V and 4 bases from J, with 12 bases between. The CDR3 reads CASSLKIRYGYTF. The CDR3 coding sequence is TGTGCCAGCAGCCTCAAGATCCGCTATGGCTACACCTTC.

The chain joins TRBV4-2 to TRBJ1-4; D gene ambiguous. CDR3 length: 14 amino acids. From germline, CDR1 is LGHNA and CDR2 YNFKEQ. V dropped 0 bases and J dropped 10 bases, with 12 bases sitting between them. The CDR3 spells CASSQDPEVGKLFF. The CDR3 nucleotides are TGTGCCAGCAGCCAAGATCCAGAAGTCGGAAAACTGTTTTTT.

The chain employs TRBV2 and TRBJ1-1; tentative D call: TRBD1 (6 bases). Trimming shortened V by 7 bases and J by 1 base, and 13 bases separated the two germline ends. Germline V gene lookup returns CDR1 SNHLY and CDR2 FYNNEI. The CDR3 spans 14 residues. The CDR3 DNA follows: TGTGCCAGCAAGGGGGGCTTATGGAACACTGAAGCTTTCTTT. Encoded protein: CASKGGLWNTEAFF.

The chain is built from TRBV13 and TRBJ1-5; D ambiguous. The CDR3 consists of 13 residues. Germline CDR1 is PRHDT and CDR2 is FYEKMQ (reference sequence). The V end lost 3 bases, the J end lost 4 bases, and 7 bases lay between the germline ends. CDR3 region: CASSFEGNQPQHF. The CDR3 DNA reads as TGTGCCAGCAGCTTCGAGGGAAATCAGCCCCAGCATTTT.

This chain links TRBV2 with TRBJ1-1; D possibly corresponds to TRBD1 (5 bases). V was clipped by 8 bases and J by 5 bases, with 15 bases between them. CDR1 is SNHLY, CDR2 FYNNEI, per germline. The CDR3 spans 13 residues. The CDR3 coding sequence is TGTGCCAGCCGGGACCCCCTGAGGACTGAAGCTTTCTTT. This sequence encodes CASRDPLRTEAFF.

This chain links TRBV5-5 with TRBJ1-3; TRBD1 aligns across 7 bases. CDR1 SGHKS and CDR2 YYEKEE come from the germline V gene (reference sequence). V was pared by 1 base and J by 0 bases, with 10 bases of the junction left unmatched. This CDR3 spans 18 amino acids. The CDR3 reads CASSLRPGQPPSGNTIYF. The DNA for the CDR3 is TGTGCCAGCAGCTTGAGACCGGGACAGCCCCCCTCTGGAAACACCATATATTTT.

The chain employs TRBV28 and TRBJ1-2; TRBD1 is a possible D gene (6 bases). The V gene lost 6 bases and the J gene lost 2 bases, with 10 bases spanning the gap. This CDR3 is 13 amino acids long. Germline-derived CDR1 and CDR2 are MDHEN and SYDVKM. As DNA, the CDR3 is TGTGCCAGCAGCCTAACAGGGAACTATGGCTACACCTTC. Residues: CASSLTGNYGYTF.

The chain couples TRBV30 to TRBJ1-2; 9 positions agree with TRBD1. Looked up from germline, CDR1 is GTSNPN and CDR2 is SVGIG (reference sequence). Germline trimming cut 3 bases from V and 8 bases from J; bases unmatched to any gene: 1. The CDR3 contains 11 residues. CDR3 amino acids: CAWRTGGGYTF. CDR3 nucleotide sequence: TGTGCCTGGAGGACAGGGGGAGGCTACACCTTC.

The chain links TRBV7-8 to TRBJ2-7; 10 bases agree with TRBD1. Looked up from germline, CDR1 is SGHVS and CDR2 is FQNEAQ. With V trimmed by 7 bases and J by 2 bases, 5 bases remained unmatched. The CDR3 consists of 14 residues. In nucleotides, the CDR3 is TGTGCCAGCATTGGGGGACAGGGGACCTACGAGCAGTACTTC. It is translated as CASIGGQGTYEQYF.

J is TRBJ2-2 and V is TRBV5-4, with D uncertain. This CDR3 contains 14 residues. The V end lost 4 bases, the J end lost 9 bases, and 16 bases lay between the germline ends. Germline V gene lookup returns CDR1 SGHNT and CDR2 YYREEE (reference sequence). This CDR3 reads CASSLQTSGRELFF. The CDR3 nucleotides are TGTGCCAGCAGCCTCCAGACATCCGGCCGGGAGCTGTTTTTT.

The chain recombines TRBV19 with TRBJ2-3; D ambiguous. Per the germline V gene, CDR1 is LNHDA and CDR2 is SQIVND (reference sequence). Trimming removed 3 bases from V and 0 bases from J, with 7 bases in between. The CDR3 has 14 amino acids. This CDR3 reads CASSISRSTDTQYF. CDR3 coding DNA: TGTGCCAGTAGTATCTCGCGGAGCACAGATACGCAGTATTTT.